This T cell receptor beta chain was obtained from a study of cytomegalovirus exposure and HLA in healthy donors. V shed 6 bases and J 0 bases; nucleotides not matched to a gene: 9. Germline V gene lookup returns CDR1 LNHDA and CDR2 SQIVND (reference sequence). The CDR3 length is 16 residues. 13 Jbeta primers and 60 Vbeta primers were used for the PCR. The repertoire was sequenced with immunoSEQ multiplex PCR; TCRdb's copy has only in-frame clones and lacks some. The sample gives about 84,000 clones, roughly 78% of which show up once; nearly 2.5% is in the top ten. The sample comprised PBMCs. The receptor was isolated from a male donor in good health and CMV-seropositive. This chain connects TRBV19 to TRBJ2-7; 9 positions agree with TRBD1. The CDR3 sequence is CASSRSGTGPSYEQYF. Written as DNA, the CDR3 is TGTGCCAGTAGCAGATCCGGGACAGGGCCCTCCTACGAGCAGTACTTC.